Listed below are T cell receptor beta chains from one sample, sequenced in a study of radiation and T cells in renal cell carcinoma. Method: immunoSEQ multiplex PCR; TCRdb's copy keeps in-frame clones and lacks some. The table lists roughly 9,800 clones, roughly 58% of them singletons, with less than 10% in the top ten. This sample comprised tumor tissue, obtained from a patient whose treatment was nephrectomy without radiotherapy. The receptors were sampled from a man aged 40-50 years with renal cell carcinoma. The CDR3 runs from the conserved cysteine through the conserved F or W. Fields, in order: J gene, D gene, clone size, V gene, CDR3 DNA, CDR3 protein. The D gene is left open where the match is weak. Rows may omit the clone size; those that give it use once, few, many or a size class.

j_gene: TRBJ2-3; d_gene: TRBD2; abundance: -; v_gene: TRBV9; CDR3nt: TGTGCCAGCAGCCAGTTTAGCGGGAGAACAGATACGCAGTATTTT; CDR3aa: CASSQFSGRTDTQYF
j_gene: TRBJ2-1; d_gene: -; abundance: -; v_gene: TRBV20-1; CDR3nt: TGCAGTGCTAGAGGGGACTCCGGTCAGTTCTTC; CDR3aa: CSARGDSGQFF
j_gene: TRBJ2-1; d_gene: -; abundance: few; v_gene: TRBV19; CDR3nt: TGTGCCAGTAAAGGGGAGGCTTCCTACAATGAGCAGTTCTTC; CDR3aa: CASKGEASYNEQFF
j_gene: TRBJ2-2; d_gene: -; abundance: -; v_gene: TRBV19; CDR3nt: TGTGCCAGTAGTCTAGACTCCGGGGAGCTGTTTTTT; CDR3aa: CASSLDSGELFF
j_gene: TRBJ1-3; d_gene: -; abundance: -; v_gene: TRBV19; CDR3nt: TGTGCCAGTAGTATTCGGGGAAACACCATATATTTT; CDR3aa: CASSIRGNTIYF
j_gene: TRBJ1-5; d_gene: TRBD1; abundance: -; v_gene: TRBV30; CDR3nt: TGTGCCTGGAGGCAATTTTTCCGAGACAGGGAAGGAGTTAGCAGCAATCAGCCCCAGCATTTT; CDR3aa: CAWRQFFRDREGVSSNQPQHF
j_gene: TRBJ2-7; d_gene: -; abundance: -; v_gene: TRBV7-2; CDR3nt: TGTGCCAGCAGCCCGACCTCTCCATACGAGCAGTACTTC; CDR3aa: CASSPTSPYEQYF
j_gene: TRBJ1-2; d_gene: -; abundance: -; v_gene: TRBV6-1; CDR3nt: TGTGCCAGCAGAATTCCGGGACACGGCTATGGCTACACCTTC; CDR3aa: CASRIPGHGYGYTF
j_gene: TRBJ2-7; d_gene: TRBD2; abundance: -; v_gene: TRBV6-1; CDR3nt: TGTGCCAGCAGTGATTCTCTAGCGGGAGGGCCGTACGAGCAGTACTTC; CDR3aa: CASSDSLAGGPYEQYF
j_gene: TRBJ2-1; d_gene: TRBD2; abundance: -; v_gene: TRBV10-3; CDR3nt: TGTGCCATCAGCGAAATACCCTTAGCGGGGCCAAGCTCCTACAATGAGCAGTTCTTC; CDR3aa: CAISEIPLAGPSSYNEQFF
j_gene: TRBJ2-3; d_gene: -; abundance: once; v_gene: TRBV19; CDR3nt: TGTGCCAGTAGTACCTGGGGGCCGGGAGATACGCAGTATTTT; CDR3aa: CASSTWGPGDTQYF
j_gene: TRBJ2-7; d_gene: TRBD2; abundance: few; v_gene: TRBV10-3; CDR3nt: TGTGCCATCAGGAATCCCGGGACTAGCGAAGGCGAGCAGTACTTC; CDR3aa: CAIRNPGTSEGEQYF
j_gene: TRBJ1-5; d_gene: TRBD1; abundance: -; v_gene: TRBV7-8; CDR3nt: TGTGCCAGCAGCCTAGGGACAGGGTTAAGGCCCCAGCATTTT; CDR3aa: CASSLGTGLRPQHF
j_gene: TRBJ2-1; d_gene: -; abundance: few; v_gene: TRBV12-5; CDR3nt: TGTGCTAGTGGTCCAGGAGAACGCCCCTACAATGAGCAGTTCTTC; CDR3aa: CASGPGERPYNEQFF
j_gene: TRBJ2-7; d_gene: -; abundance: -; v_gene: TRBV4-1; CDR3nt: TGCGCCAGCAGCCAGGGGACGGGCCAGTACTTC; CDR3aa: CASSQGTGQYF
j_gene: TRBJ2-1; d_gene: -; abundance: once; v_gene: TRBV19; CDR3nt: TGTGCCAGCGGGACGAGCTCCTACAATGAGCAGTTCTTC; CDR3aa: CASGTSSYNEQFF
j_gene: TRBJ2-5; d_gene: TRBD2; abundance: few; v_gene: TRBV30; CDR3nt: TGTGCCTGGAGCCCGGGAGGTTCGTACCAAGAGACCCAGTACTTC; CDR3aa: CAWSPGGSYQETQYF
j_gene: TRBJ2-7; d_gene: -; abundance: -; v_gene: TRBV5-4; CDR3nt: TGTGCCAGCAGCTTGCAAACCCACGAGCAGTACTTC; CDR3aa: CASSLQTHEQYF
j_gene: TRBJ2-2; d_gene: -; abundance: -; v_gene: TRBV6-5; CDR3nt: TGTGCCAGCAGTTTTGGGAGAGGGGAGCTGTTTTTT; CDR3aa: CASSFGRGELFF
j_gene: TRBJ2-1; d_gene: -; abundance: -; v_gene: TRBV6-1; CDR3nt: TGTGCCAGCAGTGCTCTACACCGGGACAGCGGGCGGCAGTTCTTC; CDR3aa: CASSALHRDSGRQFF
j_gene: TRBJ1-4; d_gene: -; abundance: -; v_gene: TRBV29-1; CDR3nt: TGCAGCGTTGATCGGGGGTCCGGTGAAAAACTGTTTTTT; CDR3aa: CSVDRGSGEKLFF
j_gene: TRBJ1-2; d_gene: -; abundance: few; v_gene: TRBV4-1; CDR3nt: TGCGCCAGCAGCCTCGCCGGGACCACTTATGGCTACACCTTC; CDR3aa: CASSLAGTTYGYTF
j_gene: TRBJ2-3; d_gene: -; abundance: medium-sized; v_gene: TRBV7-8; CDR3nt: TGTGCCAGCAGCTTACTGGGACGGACAGATACGCAGTATTTT; CDR3aa: CASSLLGRTDTQYF
j_gene: TRBJ1-3; d_gene: TRBD1; abundance: medium-sized; v_gene: TRBV5-1; CDR3nt: TGCGCCAGCAGCCCGACAGGGATCGGAAACACCATATATTTT; CDR3aa: CASSPTGIGNTIYF
j_gene: TRBJ2-2; d_gene: -; abundance: few; v_gene: TRBV6-1; CDR3nt: TGTGCCACCGTTGCCGGGACACATAACACCGGGGAGCTGTTTTTT; CDR3aa: CATVAGTHNTGELFF
j_gene: TRBJ2-7; d_gene: TRBD1; abundance: few; v_gene: TRBV5-6; CDR3nt: TGTGCCAGCAGCGGCCGGGACAGGTACGAGCAGTACTTC; CDR3aa: CASSGRDRYEQYF
j_gene: TRBJ2-5; d_gene: -; abundance: -; v_gene: TRBV4-3; CDR3nt: TGCGCCAGCAGCCAAGATCGAGTAGAGACCCAGTACTTC; CDR3aa: CASSQDRVETQYF
j_gene: TRBJ1-5; d_gene: -; abundance: medium-sized; v_gene: TRBV27; CDR3nt: TGTGCCAGCAGTTTAACCAACAGTGCCCTTTCCAATCAGCCCCAGCATTTT; CDR3aa: CASSLTNSALSNQPQHF